This is a list of T cell receptor beta chains from one sample in a study of T cell changes during pregnancy in multiple sclerosis. Measured with immunoSEQ multiplex PCR; TCRdb has only the in-frame clones, and not every one. This sample carries 40,000 to 45,000 clones, more than 80% of them seen once, and the ten largest clones take 0.7%. This sample comprised CD4+ T cells from peripheral blood mononuclear cells, obtained before pregnancy. These TCRs come from a female donor with multiple sclerosis, enrolled in a pregnancy study. The CDR3 runs from the conserved cysteine through the conserved F or W. The D gene is left open where the match is weak. Expanded clones get a size class; other rows say once, few or many, or leave the size out.

d_call | j_call | v_call | clone_size | cdr3_nt | cdr3_aa
- | TRBJ2-2 | TRBV7-6 | once | TGTGCCAGCAGCCGCACTGCGGGGGAGCTGTTTTTT | CASSRTAGELFF
- | TRBJ1-4 | TRBV28 | once | TGTGCCAGCAGTTCCTCGACTAATGAAAAACTGTTTTTT | CASSSSTNEKLFF
- | TRBJ2-3 | TRBV27 | few | TGTGCCAGCCAACTGAGGGACTTCCCTAGCACAGATACGCAGTATTTT | CASQLRDFPSTDTQYF
- | TRBJ2-1 | TRBV19 | - | TGTGCCAGTAGTAAGAGGAGGAAAGGGTACAATGAGCAGTTCTTC | CASSKRRKGYNEQFF
TRBD2 | TRBJ2-1 | TRBV2 | once | TGTGCCAGCATCCCGGGGGGGGACAATGAGCAGTTCTTC | CASIPGGDNEQFF
TRBD1 | TRBJ1-2 | TRBV6-5 | - | TGTGCCAGCAGTCCCGGGACAGCTAACTATGGCTACACCTTC | CASSPGTANYGYTF
- | TRBJ2-4 | TRBV21-1 | - | TGTGCCAGCAGCAAACGGCAGGGGGCTGGCAAAAACATTCAGTACTTC | CASSKRQGAGKNIQYF
- | TRBJ2-3 | TRBV7-7 | few | TGTGCCAGCAGCTTAAATTCTGCGAGCACAGATACGCAGTATTTT | CASSLNSASTDTQYF
- | TRBJ1-5 | TRBV18 | - | TGTGCCAGCTCCCGAATCGGAGACAATCAGCCCCAGCATTTT | CASSRIGDNQPQHF
- | TRBJ2-7 | TRBV18 | once | TGTGCCAGCTCACCGCTGGAGTCCTACGAGCAGTACTTC | CASSPLESYEQYF
- | TRBJ1-2 | TRBV28 | - | TGTGCCAGCAGTTTAGGGGGGGCGTTTGGTAACTATGGCTACACCTTC | CASSLGGAFGNYGYTF
TRBD2 | TRBJ2-1 | TRBV5-1 | - | TGCGCCAGCAGTCGAATGACTAGCACGATACCCAGTGAGCAGTTCTTC | CASSRMTSTIPSEQFF
TRBD1 | TRBJ2-2 | TRBV7-2 | - | TGTGCCAGCAGCTTTTTGGGACAGGGGGCTGGCGGGGAGCTGTTTTTT | CASSFLGQGAGGELFF
TRBD1 | TRBJ1-2 | TRBV19 | few | TGTGCCAGTAGCCGAGGACAGGGTAATGGCTACACCTTC | CASSRGQGNGYTF
- | TRBJ1-2 | TRBV4-3 | - | TGCGCCAGCAACCAAGAGATGTCCGGGAACTATGGCTACACCTTC | CASNQEMSGNYGYTF
TRBD1 | TRBJ2-6 | TRBV5-1 | - | TGCGCCAGCCACAGGGGTTCTGGGGCCAACGTCCTGACTTTC | CASHRGSGANVLTF
- | TRBJ1-2 | TRBV6-1 | - | TGTGCCAGCAGTGAACGGCAGGGTGGTCCCTATGGCTACACCTTC | CASSERQGGPYGYTF
TRBD1 | TRBJ1-5 | TRBV19 | few | TGTGCCAGTAGGTTCACAGGGGTAAGCAATCAGCCCCAGCATTTT | CASRFTGVSNQPQHF
- | TRBJ2-7 | TRBV1 | - | TGCACCAGCAAACAGGTTCCCTACGAGCAGTACTTC | CTSKQVPYEQYF
TRBD1 | TRBJ1-4 | TRBV2 | - | TGTGCCAGCAGAGCTGGACAGGGGGCTGAAAAACTGTTTTTT | CASRAGQGAEKLFF
TRBD1 | TRBJ1-2 | TRBV4-3 | - | TGCGCCAGCAGCCAAGAAGGCAGGGGGCTTAGGAGAAATGGCTACACCTTC | CASSQEGRGLRRNGYTF
TRBD2 | TRBJ2-3 | TRBV9 | once | TGTGCCAGCAGCGTATCGAGCGGGGGGACTACAGATACGCAGTATTTT | CASSVSSGGTTDTQYF
TRBD2 | TRBJ2-5 | TRBV4-3 | - | TGCGCCAGCAGCTACCGACTAGCGGGGGGGCAAGAGACCCAGTACTTC | CASSYRLAGGQETQYF
- | TRBJ1-5 | TRBV6-4 | - | TGTGCCAGCGGCCGGCGGCATCAGCCCCAGCATTTT | CASGRRHQPQHF
TRBD2 | TRBJ2-1 | TRBV20-1 | once | TGCAGTGCCACCCCTGGGACTAGTCGCTTCTTC | CSATPGTSRFF
TRBD2 | TRBJ2-5 | TRBV11-1 | - | TGTGCCAGCAGCTTAATCAGTTGGGCTAGCGGGGCCGAGACCCAGTACTTC | CASSLISWASGAETQYF
- | TRBJ1-4 | TRBV6-6 | - | TGTGCCAGCAGGGACGGGCAGGGAAATGAAAAACTGTTTTTT | CASRDGQGNEKLFF
TRBD1 | TRBJ2-1 | TRBV6-1 | - | TGTGCCAGCAGTGAACGAGGACAGGGTGGTCGGCAGTTCTTC | CASSERGQGGRQFF
TRBD2 | TRBJ2-2 | TRBV6-5 | - | TGTGCCAGCAGTCTCCTAGCGGGAGGTACCGGGGAGCTGTTTTTT | CASSLLAGGTGELFF
TRBD2 | TRBJ2-3 | TRBV2 | - | TGTGCCAGCAGCCTGGGACTAGCGGGAGCAGATACGCAGTATTTT | CASSLGLAGADTQYF
TRBD1 | TRBJ1-1 | TRBV19 | - | TGTGCCACCAGAGCCGGGACAGGGCGGACTGAAGCTTTCTTT | CATRAGTGRTEAFF
TRBD1 | TRBJ1-2 | TRBV18 | - | TGTGCCAGCTCACCCGACAGGGGGCTTGGCTACACCTTC | CASSPDRGLGYTF
- | TRBJ2-7 | TRBV21-1 | - | TGTGCCAGCACCGAGACCGCGACAACTGAGCAGTACTTC | CASTETATTEQYF
TRBD2 | TRBJ2-3 | TRBV4-3 | - | TGCGCCAGCAGCCAAGATACCCGGGGGGTTCAGATTACGCAGTATTTT | CASSQDTRGVQITQYF
TRBD1 | TRBJ2-1 | TRBV6-4 | - | TGTGCCAGCAGGGGACAGGGGAATGAGCAGTTCTTC | CASRGQGNEQFF
- | TRBJ1-1 | TRBV18 | - | TGTGCCAGCTCACCCCGGGGGGTGGGGAACACTGAAGCTTTCTTT | CASSPRGVGNTEAFF
TRBD1 | TRBJ2-7 | TRBV11-2 | - | TGTGCCAGCAGGCGGACAGGGCGATACGAGCAGTACTTC | CASRRTGRYEQYF
TRBD1 | TRBJ1-2 | TRBV5-4 | - | TGTGCCAGCAGCTCGACAGGGGATGGCTACACCTTC | CASSSTGDGYTF
TRBD2 | TRBJ2-3 | TRBV7-3 | - | TGTGCCAGCAGCACGGGGACTAGCGGGGTTGGTGGGCAGTATTTT | CASSTGTSGVGGQYF
TRBD1 | TRBJ2-1 | TRBV29-1 | - | TGCAGCGTCTCCCTCGGGCCTACCGGGGACAGTCACAATGAGCAGTTCTTC | CSVSLGPTGDSHNEQFF
- | TRBJ2-7 | TRBV25-1 | once | TGTGCCAGCAGTGAATCTATAAGTCCGCTGATCTCCTACGAGCAGTACTTC | CASSESISPLISYEQYF
- | TRBJ1-2 | TRBV19 | - | TGTGCCAGTAGTACGTCCGCCCGACAAGCTTCCTATGGCTACACCTTC | CASSTSARQASYGYTF
- | TRBJ2-4 | TRBV2 | once | TGTGCCAGCGCCTTCGAGGAACAAGCCAAAAACATTCAGTACTTC | CASAFEEQAKNIQYF
TRBD2 | TRBJ2-2 | TRBV6-1 | once | TGTGCCAGCAGTGCCAGCGGGGGGGCGGCCGGGGAGCTGTTTTTT | CASSASGGAAGELFF
- | TRBJ2-5 | TRBV7-3 | - | TGTGCCAGCAGCCCGGGACTTCAAGAGACCCAGTACTTC | CASSPGLQETQYF
TRBD2 | TRBJ2-7 | TRBV14 | - | TGTGCCAGCAGCCAAGGATTGGCGGGAGTTGATTTGGAGCAGTACTTC | CASSQGLAGVDLEQYF
- | TRBJ2-1 | TRBV5-1 | - | TGCGCCAGCAGCTTGGGGGCGCGGGAATCCAATGAGCAGTTCTTC | CASSLGARESNEQFF
- | TRBJ1-1 | TRBV18 | - | TGTGCCAGCTCACAAACAGGACAGAAGAACACTGAAGCTTTCTTT | CASSQTGQKNTEAFF
TRBD1 | TRBJ1-3 | TRBV9 | - | TGTGCCAGCAGCGTAGCTACAGGGGGCTTTGGAAACACCATATATTTT | CASSVATGGFGNTIYF
TRBD1 | TRBJ2-3 | TRBV19 | - | TGTGCCAGTAGTATCGACAGGGGGACGTTAGGAAGCACAGATACGCAGTATTTT | CASSIDRGTLGSTDTQYF
- | TRBJ2-7 | TRBV5-1 | - | TGCGCCAGCAGCCCCACTAGTCCCGCCTACGAGCAGTACTTC | CASSPTSPAYEQYF
- | TRBJ1-4 | TRBV27 | - | TGTGCCAGCAGTTTAAGGGGACTTGGTAATGAAAAACTGTTTTTT | CASSLRGLGNEKLFF
- | TRBJ2-3 | TRBV5-1 | once | TGCGCCAGCGGGCCCTCAGATACGCAGTATTTT | CASGPSDTQYF
- | TRBJ1-1 | TRBV28 | - | TGTGCCAGCAGTGGACATAAGAACACTGAAGCTTTCTTT | CASSGHKNTEAFF